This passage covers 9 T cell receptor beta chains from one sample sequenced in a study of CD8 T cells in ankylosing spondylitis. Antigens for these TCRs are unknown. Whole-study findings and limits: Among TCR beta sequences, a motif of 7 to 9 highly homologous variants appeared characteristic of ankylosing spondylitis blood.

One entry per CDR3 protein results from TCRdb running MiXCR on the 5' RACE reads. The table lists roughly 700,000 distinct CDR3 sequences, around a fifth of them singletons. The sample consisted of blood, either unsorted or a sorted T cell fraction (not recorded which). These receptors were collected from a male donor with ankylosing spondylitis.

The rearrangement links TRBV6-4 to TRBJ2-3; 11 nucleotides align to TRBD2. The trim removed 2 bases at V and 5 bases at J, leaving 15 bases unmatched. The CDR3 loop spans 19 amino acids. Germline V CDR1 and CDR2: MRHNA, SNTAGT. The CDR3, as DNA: TGTGCCAGCAGTGACCCTCCGGGACTAGCGGTCACGATTCAAGATACGCAGTATTTT. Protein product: CASSDPPGLAVTIQDTQYF.

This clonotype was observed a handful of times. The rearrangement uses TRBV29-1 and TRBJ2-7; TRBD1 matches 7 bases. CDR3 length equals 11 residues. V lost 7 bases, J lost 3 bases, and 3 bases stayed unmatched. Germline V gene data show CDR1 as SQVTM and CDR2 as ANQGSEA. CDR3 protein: CSAGQDYEQYF. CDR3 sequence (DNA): TGCAGCGCTGGACAGGACTACGAGCAGTACTTC.

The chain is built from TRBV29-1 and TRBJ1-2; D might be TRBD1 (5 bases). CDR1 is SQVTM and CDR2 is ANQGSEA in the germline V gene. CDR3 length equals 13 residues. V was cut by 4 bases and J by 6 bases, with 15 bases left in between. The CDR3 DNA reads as TGCAGCGTTGCATTGGTCAGGGATAATGGCTACACCTTC. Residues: CSVALVRDNGYTF.

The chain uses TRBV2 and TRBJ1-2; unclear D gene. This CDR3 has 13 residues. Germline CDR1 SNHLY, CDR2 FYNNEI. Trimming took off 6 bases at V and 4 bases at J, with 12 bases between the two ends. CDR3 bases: TGTGCCAGCAGGACGGACTTAACCTATGGCTACACCTTC. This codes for CASRTDLTYGYTF.

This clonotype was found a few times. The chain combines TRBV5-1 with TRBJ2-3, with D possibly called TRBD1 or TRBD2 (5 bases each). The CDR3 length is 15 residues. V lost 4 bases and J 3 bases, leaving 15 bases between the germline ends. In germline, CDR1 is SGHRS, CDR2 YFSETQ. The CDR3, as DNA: TGCGCCAGCAGCAGGGGACCCATCAAGACAGATACGCAGTATTTT. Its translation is CASSRGPIKTDTQYF.

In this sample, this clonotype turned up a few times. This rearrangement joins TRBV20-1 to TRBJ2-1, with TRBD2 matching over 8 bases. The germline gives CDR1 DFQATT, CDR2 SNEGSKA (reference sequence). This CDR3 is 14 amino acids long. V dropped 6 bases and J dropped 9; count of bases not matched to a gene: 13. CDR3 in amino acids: CSAKGMRSGGEQFF. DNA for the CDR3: TGCAGTGCCAAAGGGATGCGAAGCGGGGGTGAGCAGTTCTTC.

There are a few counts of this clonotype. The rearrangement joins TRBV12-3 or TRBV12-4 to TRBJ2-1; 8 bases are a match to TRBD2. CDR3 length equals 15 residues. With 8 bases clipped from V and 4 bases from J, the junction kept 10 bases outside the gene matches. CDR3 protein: CASGGGLAGYNEQFF. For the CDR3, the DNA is TGTGCCAGCGGGGGGGGGCTAGCGGGTTACAATGAGCAGTTCTTC.

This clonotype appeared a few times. The CDR3 sequence: CASSQELPTSGEGPEYF. CDR3 coding DNA: TGCGCCAGCAGCCAAGAATTACCGACTAGCGGGGAGGGACCCGAGTACTTC. The chain uses TRBV4-1 and TRBJ2-7, with 11 bases that match TRBD2. The CDR3 contains 17 residues. Trimming took 0 bases from V and 11 from J; bases not matched to a gene: 15. CDR1 MGHRA and CDR2 YSYEKL come from the germline V gene.

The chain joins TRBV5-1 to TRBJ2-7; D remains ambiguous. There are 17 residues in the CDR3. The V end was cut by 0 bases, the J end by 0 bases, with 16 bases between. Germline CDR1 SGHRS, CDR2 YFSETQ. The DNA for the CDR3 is TGCGCCAGCAGCTTGGACGAGATCCTTACGAGCTCCTACGAGCAGTACTTC. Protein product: CASSLDEILTSSYEQYF.